Listed here is a single TCR beta chain. These data originate in a study of blood T cell repertoires in COVID-19. Study at large: Sites across the United States, Italy and Spain contributed samples from acute and convalescent COVID-19.

Unmatched junction bases numbered 0, after V lost 3 bases and J lost 3 bases. CDR3 length: 13 amino acids. CDR1 KGHSH and CDR2 LQKENI come from the germline V gene. The study drew participants aged about 18 to 95 years from some 24 US areas. Grouping used clinical history reported by participants in a survey and questionnaire. Two negative PCRs, clearance, or symptom resolution were required of recovered Cohort 3 donors. This table comes from immunoSEQ multiplex PCR, and its TCRdb copy is limited to in-frame clones, with some not included. The sample consists of roughly 300,000 clones, around 85% of them appearing once.

Sequencing used PBMCs or T cells enriched from blood (not recorded which). The chain employs TRBV18 and TRBJ1-1; 8 nucleotides line up with TRBD1. The receptor was isolated from a woman between 50 and 59 years old who had recovered from COVID-19. This CDR3 is CASSPGQDTEAFF. The CDR3 coding sequence is TGTGCCAGCTCACCGGGACAGGACACTGAAGCTTTCTTT.